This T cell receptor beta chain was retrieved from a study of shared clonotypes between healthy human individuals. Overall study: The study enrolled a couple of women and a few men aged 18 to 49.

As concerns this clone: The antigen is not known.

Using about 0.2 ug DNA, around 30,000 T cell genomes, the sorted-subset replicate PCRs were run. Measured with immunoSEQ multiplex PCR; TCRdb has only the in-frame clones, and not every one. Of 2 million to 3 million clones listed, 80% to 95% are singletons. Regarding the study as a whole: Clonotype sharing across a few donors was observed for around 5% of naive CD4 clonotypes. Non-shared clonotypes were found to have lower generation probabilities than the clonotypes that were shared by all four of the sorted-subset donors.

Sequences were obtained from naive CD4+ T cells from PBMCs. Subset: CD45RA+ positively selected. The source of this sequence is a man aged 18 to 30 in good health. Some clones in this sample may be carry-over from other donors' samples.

The CDR3 DNA sequence: TGTGCCAGCAGCTTATATCGGAGTAGCGGGGGCTCCTACAATGAGCAGTTCTTC. It yields the protein CASSLYRSSGGSYNEQFF. The genes are TRBV7-2 and TRBJ2-1; 9 bases are a match to TRBD2. There are 18 residues in the CDR3. The V segment lost 2 bases and the J segment 0 bases; nucleotides outside the gene matches: 8. Germline assignment: CDR1 SGHTA and CDR2 FQGNSA.